The clone carrying this TCR beta chain came up many times. The CDR3 length is 12 residues. The V gene lost 2 bases and the J gene lost 10 bases, with 9 bases spanning the gap. Germline V gives CDR1 MNHEY, CDR2 SMNVEV (reference sequence). The data were produced by immunoSEQ multiplex PCR, yet TCRdb's version contains in-frame clones alone and is incomplete. The sample carries some 71,000 clones, about 72% recorded once. This record comes from a study of radiotherapy plus CTLA-4 blockade in lung cancer. This specimen consisted of peripheral blood, obtained from a patient treated with radiotherapy plus ipilimumab. The rearrangement links TRBV27 to TRBJ2-1; maybe TRBD1 (5 bases). The TCR comes from a human donor with non-small cell lung cancer whose response to radiotherapy plus ipilimumab could not be evaluated. Some clones in this sample may be carry-over from other donors' samples. The CDR3 bases are TGTGCCAGCAGTTTAACAGGATACGAGCAGTTCTTC. Protein: CASSLTGYEQFF.